A single T cell receptor beta chain is shown here with its context. Its antigen is currently not known. There are no base qualities to consult, and no much larger clone falls within one base. For this chain, trimming is 5 bases at the V end and 6 bases at the J end, and the number of junction bases without a gene match is 17. CDR1 MDHEN and CDR2 SYDVKM are derived from the germline V gene. The CDR3 covers 18 residues, taking in both the cysteine and the phenylalanine. Only CDR3 DNA is held: 54 bases, read in frame from base 1. This sample was included in a study of shared T cell receptors in the human thymus (dated by TCRdb to the early 2020s). Some background on the complete study: The study examined how self-reactive, shared T-cell receptor alpha chains are generated in the human thymus.

The method was the immunoSEQ multiplex PCR assay. Held by TCRdb, this immuneACCESS table contains in-frame sequences only and omits some clones. Under half of the omission traces to an unresolved V gene where checked; the cause of the rest is unknown. Recorded for this sample are some 660,000 clones; around 87% of them occurred a single time. The top ten clonotypes cover more than 0.009% of the sample. This sample was also put to use in a study of human thymus T cells. Taken from the second paper: Immunologically healthy infants undergoing open corrective cardiac surgery for congenital heart defects in Finland were used as donors. Thymus tissue was obtained as surgical resects removed during corrective cardiac surgery. Usage of V and J gene segments appeared to be biased in both the thymic and the peripheral blood repertoires. According to the related research, thymic TCR repertoires were highly overlapping among unrelated individuals. The study used fewer than ten infant thymus samples plus four related peripheral blood samples to characterize TCR alpha and beta repertoires. Donor ages ranged from about 7 to 244 days, and the cohort comprised 5 to 7 male and a couple of female infants. Thymocytes were released mechanically from tissue and stored at -70 °C as pellets of roughly 9.5-31 million cells. A QIAsymphony instrument was used to extract genomic DNA from the frozen cell pellets. The immunoSEQ multiplex PCR assay was used to amplify the TCRB and TCRAD loci from a standardized quantity of quality-controlled genomic DNA. Amplicons spanned the V(D)J region at a length sufficient to cover the CDR3 and identify V and J genes. Amplicon sequencing was performed on an Illumina platform through the commercial immunoSEQ service. Primer bias and sequencing errors were corrected as previously described, and TCRAD and TCRB were defined on the basis of the IMGT database. Analysis of the repertoires was done with immunoSEQ Analyzer 3.0 and VDJTools and included basic statistics, V/J segment usage, diversity estimates, rarefaction and pairwise overlap. To estimate diversity, the Chao1, ChaoE, Efron-Thisted, Shannon and inverse Simpson indices were applied, and diversity was also estimated on datasets down-sampled to the smallest sample. Repertoire overlap was assessed by strict matching of CDR3 nucleotide sequence, V gene and J gene, and clustering was done by Jaccard-based multidimensional scaling. On average, roughly 810,000 unique TCRB clonotypes were obtained from thymus samples, compared with about 84,000 from blood samples.

The sequenced sample was thymocytes. The sequence was collected from a boy less than two years old with a congenital heart defect. Donor details come from another sample of the same person, matched by shared clones. The rearranged chain carries TRBV28 and TRBJ1-4; TRBD1 lines up with 8 middle nucleotides. The bases read TGTGCCAGCAGTCACACTACAACTCAGGGGGCCGAATATGAAAAACTGTTTTTT. This yields the protein CASSHTTTQGAEYEKLFF.